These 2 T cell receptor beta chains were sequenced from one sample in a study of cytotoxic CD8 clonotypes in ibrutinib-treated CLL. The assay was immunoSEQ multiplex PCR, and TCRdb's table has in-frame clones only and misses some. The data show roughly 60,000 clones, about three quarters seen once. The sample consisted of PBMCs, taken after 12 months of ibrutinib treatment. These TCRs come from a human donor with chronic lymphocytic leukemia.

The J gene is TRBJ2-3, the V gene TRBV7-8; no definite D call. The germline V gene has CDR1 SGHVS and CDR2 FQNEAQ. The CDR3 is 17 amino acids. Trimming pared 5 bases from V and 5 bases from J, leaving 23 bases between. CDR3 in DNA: TGTGCCAGCAGCCGACCCTTGAGGCGGCCTGTGGAAGATACGCAGTATTTT. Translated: CASSRPLRRPVEDTQYF. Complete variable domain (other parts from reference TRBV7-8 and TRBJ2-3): GAGVSQSPRYKVAKRGQDVALRCDPISGHVSLFWYQQALGQGPEFLTYFQNEAQLDKSGLPSDRFFAERPEGSVSTLKIQRTQQEDSAVYLCASSRPLRRPVEDTQYFGPGTRLTVL.

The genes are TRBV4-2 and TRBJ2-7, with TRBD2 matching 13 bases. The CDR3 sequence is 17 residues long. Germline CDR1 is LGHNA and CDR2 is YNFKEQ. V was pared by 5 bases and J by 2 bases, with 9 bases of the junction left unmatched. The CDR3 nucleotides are TGTGCCAGCAGCGCCCGGGCACTAGCGGGAGGGGCCTACGAGCAGTACTTC. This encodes CASSARALAGGAYEQYF.